Presented here are 29 T cell receptor beta chains from one specimen sequenced in a study of shared clonotypes between healthy human individuals. TCRdb's table, derived via immunoSEQ multiplex PCR, lists solely in-frame clones and lacks some. Of 650,000 to 700,000 clones in the sample, roughly 87% were seen once. What was sequenced was memory CD8+ T cells from PBMCs. Subset in this sample: CD45RO+ cells pooled with CCR7-negative TemRA cells. The receptor set was obtained from a man aged 18 to 30 in good health. Some clones in this sample may be carry-over from other donors' samples.

The gene calls are TRBV4-2 and TRBJ2-5; 8 bases are a match to TRBD1. The CDR3 extends over 14 amino acids. V lost 0 bases and J lost 6; bases outside the gene matches: 3. Germline V gene data show CDR1 as LGHNA and CDR2 as YNFKEQ. CDR3 sequence reads: CASSQEDRVKTQYF. CDR3 DNA: TGTGCCAGCAGCCAAGAGGACAGGGTGAAGACCCAGTACTTC.

The V gene is TRBV15, the J gene TRBJ2-2, with D unresolved. V dropped 0 bases and J dropped 8 bases, with 10 bases sitting between them. In germline, CDR1 is LNHNV, CDR2 YYDKDF (reference sequence). CDR3 length: 14 residues. The CDR3 reads CATSRDLVEGELFF. In DNA, the CDR3 is TGTGCCACCAGCAGAGATCTGGTGGAAGGGGAGCTGTTTTTT.

The V call is TRBV5-1, the J call TRBJ2-7; maybe TRBD2 (5 bases). V gave up 0 bases and J gave up 3 bases, with 16 bases separating them. This CDR3 spans 16 amino acids. Germline CDR1 and CDR2: SGHRS and YFSETQ. CDR3 in amino acids: CASSLASSSEFYEQYF. Here the CDR3 DNA reads TGCGCCAGCAGCTTGGCCTCGAGTAGCGAGTTCTACGAGCAGTACTTC.

Concerning this clone: This same CDR3 is encoded by further DNA sequences in the sample. This sequence joins TRBV19 and TRBJ2-1; D not certain. Trimming stripped 7 bases from V and 1 base from J, with 8 bases between. CDR1 is LNHDA, CDR2 SQIVND, per germline (reference sequence). The CDR3 consists of 13 residues. Here the CDR3 DNA reads TGTGCCAGTAAGGGCGGTTCCTACAATGAGCAGTTCTTC. Encoded protein: CASKGGSYNEQFF.

As to this clone: The same CDR3 also results from other DNA sequences found in this sample. V usage is TRBV5-1 and J usage is TRBJ2-7; 8 bases line up with TRBD1. The CDR3 totals 13 residues. The V and J ends lost 7 bases and 6 bases, in that order; junction bases with no gene match: 9. Per the germline V gene, CDR1 is SGHRS and CDR2 is YFSETQ. The CDR3 DNA reads as TGCGCCAGCGGAGCAGGGGGCCCTCTCGAGCAGTACTTC. Amino acids: CASGAGGPLEQYF.

The V call is TRBV25-1, the J call TRBJ2-5; D call uncertain. V was shortened by 3 bases and J by 4 bases, with 9 bases between the two germline ends. The CDR3 is 13 amino acids. The V gene's germline CDR1 is MGHDK and CDR2 SYGVNS. This CDR3 reads CASSDKLRETQYF. The CDR3 DNA reads TGTGCCAGCAGTGATAAGCTCCGAGAGACCCAGTACTTC. The whole variable domain, remainder taken from reference TRBV25-1 and TRBJ2-5, is EADIYQTPRYLVIGTGKKITLECSQTMGHDKMYWYQQDPGMELHLIHYSYGVNSTEKGDLSSESTVSRIRTEHFPLTLESARPSHTSQYLCASSDKLRETQYFGPGTRLLVL.

The rearrangement uses TRBV9 and TRBJ2-3; the match to TRBD2 covers 12 bases. Germline values: CDR1 SGDLS, CDR2 YYNGEE. The junction had 19 bases not matched to a gene; V was cut back by 3 bases and J by 2 bases. The CDR3 is made up of 21 amino acids. The CDR3 sequence is CASSAPVGETSGRGATDTQYF. CDR3 in DNA: TGTGCCAGCAGCGCCCCCGTGGGTGAGACTAGCGGGAGAGGAGCCACAGATACGCAGTATTTT. The entire variable domain, with the rest obtained from reference TRBV9 and TRBJ2-3, is as follows: DSGVTQTPKHLITATGQRVTLRCSPRSGDLSVYWYQQSLDQGLQFLIQYYNGEERAKGNILERFSAQQFPDLHSELNLSSLELGDSALYFCASSAPVGETSGRGATDTQYFGPGTRLTVL.

This chain joins TRBV5-1 and TRBJ2-3; 11 nucleotides match TRBD2. Germline lookup yields CDR1 SGHRS and CDR2 YFSETQ. V lost 0 bases and J lost 0; bases outside the gene matches: 3. This CDR3 has 17 amino acids. The CDR3, as DNA: TGCGCCAGCAGCTTGGGACTAGCGGGATCTAGCACAGATACGCAGTATTTT. This gives the protein CASSLGLAGSSTDTQYF.

The chain is built from TRBV28 and TRBJ1-3; no firm D call. CDR1 is MDHEN and CDR2 is SYDVKM in the germline V gene. The CDR3 consists of 15 residues. V was cut by 1 base and J by 4 bases, with 11 bases left in between. The CDR3 sequence is CASSLSYRTGNTIYF. CDR3 nucleotides: TGTGCCAGCAGTTTATCGTACAGAACGGGAAACACCATATATTTT.

J is TRBJ1-2 and V is TRBV5-4, with TRBD1 matching 10 bases. Germline CDR1 SGHNT, CDR2 YYREEE (reference sequence). CDR3 size: 14 residues. J gave up 5 bases and V 4 bases, and 5 bases lay outside the gene matches. CDR3 residues: CASSTGTGVYGYTF. The CDR3, as DNA: TGTGCCAGCAGCACCGGGACAGGGGTTTATGGCTACACCTTC. The full variable domain, rest sourced from reference TRBV5-4 and TRBJ1-2, is ETGVTQSPTHLIKTRGQQVTLRCSSQSGHNTVSWYQQALGQGPQFIFQYYREEENGRGNFPPRFSGLQFPNYSSELNVNALELDDSALYLCASSTGTGVYGYTFGSGTRLTVV.

V gene TRBV28 combines with J gene TRBJ2-4; weak D call: TRBD2 (6 bases). The CDR3 runs to 13 residues. From germline, CDR1 is MDHEN and CDR2 SYDVKM. The V end was cut by 4 bases, the J end by 3 bases, with 7 bases between. This chain's CDR3 is CASSWGDKNIQYF. CDR3 nucleotides: TGTGCCAGCAGTTGGGGGGACAAAAACATTCAGTACTTC.

The V call is TRBV6-6, the J call TRBJ1-2, with 9 bases that match TRBD1. The V segment lost 8 bases and the J segment 4 bases; nucleotides outside the gene matches: 5. The CDR3 consists of 13 residues. Looked up from germline, CDR1 is MNHNY and CDR2 is SVGAGI (reference sequence). The CDR3 DNA is TGTGCCAGCGGTGGACAGGGGAGCTATGGCTACACCTTC. Translation: CASGGQGSYGYTF.

The V call is TRBV5-5, the J call TRBJ2-7; no firm D call. The germline gives CDR1 SGHKS, CDR2 YYEKEE (reference sequence). The CDR3 covers 12 residues. The germline V and J ends were trimmed by 1 base and 6 bases, with 8 bases remaining between them. CDR3 sequence (DNA): TGTGCCAGCAGCTTGCGCGGTTCCGAGCAGTACTTC. This sequence encodes CASSLRGSEQYF.

The chain joins TRBV7-9 to TRBJ2-3, with TRBD2 identical over 14 bases. V lost 5 bases, J lost 3 bases, and 1 base stayed unmatched. In germline, CDR1 is SEHNR, CDR2 FQNEAQ (reference sequence). CDR3 length: 15 residues. CDR3 protein: CASSRTSGRTDTQYF. DNA for the CDR3: TGTGCCAGCAGCCGGACTAGCGGGAGGACAGATACGCAGTATTTT. The whole variable domain, filled in from reference TRBV7-9 and TRBJ2-3, reads DTGVSQNPRHKITKRGQNVTFRCDPISEHNRLYWYRQTLGQGPEFLTYFQNEAQLEKSRLLSDRFSAERPKGSFSTLEIQRTEQGDSAMYLCASSRTSGRTDTQYFGPGTRLTVL.

This clone was counted once. This sequence joins TRBV5-6 and TRBJ1-2; TRBD1 matches at 9 bases. CDR3 size: 17 residues. V lost 2 bases and J lost 8; bases outside the gene matches: 16. Germline CDR1 reads SGHDT; CDR2 reads YYEEEE. The CDR3, as DNA: TGTGCCAGCAGCTTTAGACCAGCTAGAGGACAGGGGTTAGGCTACACCTTC. This gives the protein CASSFRPARGQGLGYTF.

This clone has only a few counts. The J gene is TRBJ2-7, the V gene TRBV13; 14 bases fit TRBD2. V was pared by 5 bases and J by 3 bases, with 12 bases of the junction left unmatched. This CDR3 has 18 amino acids. From germline, CDR1 is PRHDT and CDR2 FYEKMQ (reference sequence). The CDR3 nucleotides read TGTGCCAGCAGCCCCGTGGGACTAGCGGGAGAGAGATACTACGAGCAGTACTTC. Translating gives CASSPVGLAGERYYEQYF.

The rearrangement joins TRBV27 to TRBJ2-4; either TRBD1 or TRBD2 may supply D (6 bases each). The CDR3 is 16 amino acids. Trimming cost V 3 bases and J 0 bases, with 12 bases left between them. Germline loops: CDR1 MNHEY, CDR2 SMNVEV (reference sequence). The CDR3 loop is CASSFGGGLAKNIQYF. In nucleotides, the CDR3 is TGTGCCAGCAGTTTCGGGGGCGGACTAGCCAAAAACATTCAGTACTTC.

The chain couples TRBV19 to TRBJ1-2, with D possibly being TRBD1 (6 bases). Trimming cost V 7 bases and J 4 bases, with 22 bases left between them. Germline V gene sequence: CDR1 LNHDA, CDR2 SQIVND (reference sequence). The CDR3 is 16 amino acids. The CDR3 nucleotides are TGTGCCAGTAAAGTGTATGTTGGGGGCGAAGGCTATGGCTACACCTTC. Translating gives CASKVYVGGEGYGYTF.

CDR3: CASSYSTVHEQYF. As DNA, the CDR3 is TGTGCCAGCAGTTACTCGACAGTCCACGAGCAGTACTTC. V usage is TRBV6-5 and J usage is TRBJ2-7, with a weak D call TRBD1 (5 bases). Germline-derived CDR1 and CDR2 are MNHEY and SVGAGI. V lost 0 bases and J lost 5, with 8 bases in between. The CDR3 loop spans 13 amino acids.

This chain connects TRBV29-1 to TRBJ1-2; D remains ambiguous. CDR1 and CDR2 from the germline V gene are SQVTM and ANQGSEA. The CDR3 extends over 14 amino acids. Trimming stripped 6 bases from V and 2 bases from J, with 16 bases between. The CDR3, as DNA: TGCAGCGTGGGTGCGGGCACGGCCAACTATGGCTACACCTTC. As protein: CSVGAGTANYGYTF.

This clone has more than one count but fewer than ten. The chain recombines TRBV7-9 with TRBJ1-2, with D possibly matching TRBD1 (5 bases). This CDR3 region has 13 residues. The germline gives CDR1 SEHNR, CDR2 FQNEAQ (reference sequence). The germline V and J ends were trimmed by 5 bases and 8 bases, with 15 bases remaining between them. CDR3 residues: CASSQSAGNGYTF. The CDR3 coding sequence is TGTGCCAGCAGCCAGAGCGCAGGGAACGGCTACACCTTC.

The rearrangement uses TRBV9 and TRBJ2-7; perhaps TRBD2 as D (6 bases). Germline loops: CDR1 SGDLS, CDR2 YYNGEE. CDR3 length: 15 residues. V was clipped by 3 bases and J by 0 bases, with 13 bases between them. The CDR3 DNA reads TGTGCCAGCAGCGCGGGAGTTTCCCGCTCCTACGAGCAGTACTTC. This gives the protein CASSAGVSRSYEQYF. The full variable domain, completed using reference TRBV9 and TRBJ2-7, is DSGVTQTPKHLITATGQRVTLRCSPRSGDLSVYWYQQSLDQGLQFLIQYYNGEERAKGNILERFSAQQFPDLHSELNLSSLELGDSALYFCASSAGVSRSYEQYFGPGTRLTVT.

The V and J genes are TRBV19 and TRBJ1-2, with D unclear. Germline lookup yields CDR1 LNHDA and CDR2 SQIVND (reference sequence). This CDR3 has 14 residues. V lost 7 bases, J lost 5 bases, and 17 bases lay in between. Here the CDR3 reads CASTEKRILYGYTF. The CDR3 DNA reads as TGTGCCAGTACCGAGAAGCGGATATTGTATGGCTACACCTTC.

The V and J genes are TRBV6-6 and TRBJ2-5, with D possibly TRBD2 on 5 matching bases. TRBJ2-7 matches the DNA end more closely, so the J call is doubtful. CDR1 and CDR2 (germline): MNHNY, SVGAGI (reference sequence). The length of the CDR3 is 14 residues. CDR3 nucleotides: TGTGCCAGCAGTTACTCGAACGGGGTATACGAGCAGTACTTC. This translates into CASSYSNGVYEQYF.

The rearrangement joins TRBV7-9 to TRBJ2-5; 7 nucleotides agree with TRBD1. The germline V gene encodes CDR1 SEHNR and CDR2 FQNEAQ (reference sequence). J was trimmed by 1 base and V by 5 bases; bases with no gene match: 4. The CDR3 sequence is 14 residues long. This CDR3 is CASSHRQGQETQYF. As DNA, the CDR3 is TGTGCCAGCAGCCACCGACAGGGCCAAGAGACCCAGTACTTC. Looking up the rest from reference TRBV7-9 and TRBJ2-5 gives the full variable domain: DTGVSQNPRHKITKRGQNVTFRCDPISEHNRLYWYRQTLGQGPEFLTYFQNEAQLEKSRLLSDRFSAERPKGSFSTLEIQRTEQGDSAMYLCASSHRQGQETQYFGPGTRLLVL.

The chain combines TRBV4-2 with TRBJ2-1, with D possibly called TRBD1 or TRBD2 (5 bases each). The CDR3 is 14 amino acids. The germline gives CDR1 LGHNA, CDR2 YNFKEQ. Between the trimmed V and J ends, which lost 4 bases and 9 bases, there was a span of 16 bases. DNA for the CDR3: TGTGCCAGCAGCCTGCTGGGACGGGTAGTTGAGCAGTTCTTC. Translation: CASSLLGRVVEQFF.

V is TRBV25-1 and J is TRBJ2-1, with 11 bases identical to TRBD1. Germline V gene data show CDR1 as MGHDK and CDR2 as SYGVNS. V shed 8 bases and J 5 bases; nucleotides not matched to a gene: 5. The CDR3 consists of 14 residues. The CDR3 DNA reads TGTGCCAGCTCAGGACAGGGGGCACACAATGAGCAGTTCTTC. Translated, it gives CASSGQGAHNEQFF.

The V call is TRBV7-9, the J call TRBJ2-3; no reliable D call. The CDR3 is 14 amino acids. V lost 4 bases, J lost 1 base, and 9 bases lay in between. Per germline, CDR1 SEHNR and CDR2 FQNEAQ (reference sequence). This CDR3 is CASSYSWGTDTQYF. CDR3 DNA sequence: TGTGCCAGCAGCTATAGTTGGGGCACAGATACGCAGTATTTT. The full variable domain, rest sourced from reference TRBV7-9 and TRBJ2-3, is DTGVSQNPRHKITKRGQNVTFRCDPISEHNRLYWYRQTLGQGPEFLTYFQNEAQLEKSRLLSDRFSAERPKGSFSTLEIQRTEQGDSAMYLCASSYSWGTDTQYFGPGTRLTVL.

As concerns this clone: In the same sample, other DNA sequences code for this CDR3. This chain joins TRBV27 and TRBJ2-1; 9 bases align to TRBD1. This CDR3 region has 15 residues. Germline V gene lookup returns CDR1 MNHEY and CDR2 SMNVEV (reference sequence). V trimming: 4 bases; J trimming: 3 bases; junction bases outside the gene matches: 4. In DNA, the CDR3 is TGTGCCAGCAGTTCCCCGGGACAGGGCTACAATGAGCAGTTCTTC. Its translation: CASSSPGQGYNEQFF.